Following are 6 T cell receptor beta chains from one sample sequenced in a study of control samples from healthy donors and cancer patients. Assay used: immunoSEQ multiplex PCR; TCRdb lists only in-frame clones, some missing. The sample records fewer than 200,000 clones, just under 95% being singletons. Sequenced material: blood. The receptors shown here come from a woman in her fifties or sixties in good health.

The genes are TRBV18 and TRBJ1-4; possibly TRBD1 for D (6 bases). CDR1 is KGHSH, CDR2 LQKENI, per germline. The CDR3 loop spans 16 amino acids. V lost 3 bases to trimming and J lost 8 bases, with 19 bases between them. In DNA, the CDR3 is TGTGCCAGCTCACCCTCTGGCGGGGGCTCGATAGAAAAACTGTTTTTT. It codes for CASSPSGGGSIEKLFF.

This clone was seen more than once but under ten times. The CDR3: CASSQRSRTSTDTQYF. CDR3 bases: TGCGCCAGCAGCCAACGGTCTAGAACTAGCACAGATACGCAGTATTTT. V and J are TRBV4-3 and TRBJ2-3; no definite D call. Looked up from germline, CDR1 is LGHNA and CDR2 is YSLEER. This CDR3 is built from 16 residues. V gave up 2 bases and J gave up 0 bases, with 12 bases separating them.

This chain uses TRBV6-5 with TRBJ1-3; D may be TRBD1 (5 bases). This CDR3 has 14 residues. Germline V lookup: CDR1 MNHEY, CDR2 SVGAGI. Trimming cost V 7 bases and J 4 bases, with 14 bases left between them. The CDR3: CASNTPGSGNTIYF. Here the CDR3 DNA reads TGTGCCAGCAATACACCAGGGTCCGGAAACACCATATATTTT.

The chain couples TRBV6-5 to TRBJ1-2, with D uncertain. Per germline, CDR1 MNHEY and CDR2 SVGAGI. V was trimmed by 2 bases and J by 10 bases, leaving 17 bases between them. There are 14 residues in the CDR3. The CDR3 spells CASSYALVQNDYTF. The CDR3, as DNA: TGTGCCAGCAGTTACGCCTTGGTTCAGAACGACTACACCTTC.

J is TRBJ2-7 and V is TRBV6-2 or TRBV6-3; 14 bases agree with TRBD2. Trimming took 4 bases from V and 7 from J; bases not matched to a gene: 9. In germline, CDR1 is MNHEY, CDR2 SVGEGT. This CDR3 is built from 16 residues. DNA for the CDR3: TGTGCCAGCAGTTTCTCGACTAGCGGGGGGGCCGAGGAGCAGTACTTC. Translating gives CASSFSTSGGAEEQYF.

The V and J genes are TRBV5-6 and TRBJ1-2; D not certain. The V gene lost 5 bases and the J gene lost 5 bases, with 13 bases spanning the gap. The germline gives CDR1 SGHDT, CDR2 YYEEEE. The CDR3 is 13 residues long. The CDR3 region is CASSDGQTYGYTF. CDR3 sequence (DNA): TGTGCCAGCAGTGACGGTCAGACATATGGCTACACCTTC.